The 28 T cell receptor beta chains reported below all come from one sample, sequenced in a study of PD-1 blockade in classical Hodgkin lymphoma. Some clones are missing from TCRdb's copy, which holds only in-frame ones; the method was immunoSEQ multiplex PCR. The table records about 40,000 clones, 87% of them present only once. Every patient was affected by relapse after autologous stem cell transplantation, while exposure to brentuximab vedotin was not uniform. The sequenced sample was peripheral blood mononuclear cells (PBMCs), obtained at baseline. Source of these receptors: a human donor with classical Hodgkin lymphoma.

This sequence joins TRBV7-2 and TRBJ2-1, with TRBD2 identical over 14 bases. The V gene end was trimmed by 5 bases and the J gene end by 6 bases; junction bases not matched to a gene: 3. CDR1 and CDR2 from the germline V gene are SGHTA and FQGNSA. The CDR3 is made up of 15 amino acids. CDR3 in amino acids: CASSKGTSGSNEQFF. In DNA, the CDR3 is TGTGCCAGCAGCAAAGGGACTAGCGGGAGCAATGAGCAGTTCTTC.

The CDR3 DNA is TGTGCCAGCAGCGAACCACGGGGGGGAGTTGGGGATGAGCAGTTCTTC. This codes for CASSEPRGGVGDEQFF. The J gene is TRBJ2-1, the V gene TRBV9; 8 bases align to TRBD2. CDR1 SGDLS and CDR2 YYNGEE come from the germline V gene. The V segment lost 3 bases and the J segment 8 bases; nucleotides outside the gene matches: 13. The CDR3 spans 16 residues.

This chain joins TRBV6-5 and TRBJ1-2, with D maybe TRBD1 (6 bases). This CDR3 comprises 14 residues. Germline loops: CDR1 MNHEY, CDR2 SVGAGI. V dropped 0 bases and J dropped 4 bases, with 9 bases sitting between them. The chain's CDR3 is CASSYSSTGYGYTF. CDR3 coding DNA: TGTGCCAGCAGTTACTCGTCGACAGGCTATGGCTACACCTTC.

The chain joins TRBV19 to TRBJ1-6; 7 bases agree with TRBD1. J lost 9 bases, V lost 3 bases, and 8 bases had no gene match. Per the germline V gene, CDR1 is LNHDA and CDR2 is SQIVND (reference sequence). The CDR3 has 15 residues. CDR3 residues: CASSMGARDSSPLHF. The DNA of the CDR3 is TGTGCCAGTAGTATGGGAGCTCGGGACAGTTCACCCCTCCACTTT.

V and J are TRBV30 and TRBJ2-3; perhaps TRBD2 as D (6 bases). Trimming took 2 bases from V and 2 from J, leaving 8 bases between them. The CDR3 is made up of 13 amino acids. CDR1 is GTSNPN, CDR2 SVGIG, per germline (reference sequence). This CDR3 reads CAWSSGDTDTQYF. CDR3 sequence (DNA): TGTGCCTGGAGTTCGGGGGACACAGATACGCAGTATTTT. Based on the CDR3 plus reference TRBV30 and TRBJ2-3, the full variable domain is SQTIHQWPATLVQPVGSPLSLECTVEGTSNPNLYWYRQAAGRGLQLLFYSVGIGQISSEVPQNLSASRPQDRQFILSSKKLLLSDSGFYLCAWSSGDTDTQYFGPGTRLTVL.

J is TRBJ2-4 and V is TRBV18; 7 bases fit TRBD1. CDR1 is KGHSH, CDR2 LQKENI, per germline. V lost 0 bases, J lost 0 bases, and 5 bases stayed unmatched. This CDR3 region has 17 residues. The CDR3 is CASSPPNRGIAKNIQYF. DNA for the CDR3: TGTGCCAGCTCACCACCCAACAGGGGAATAGCCAAAAACATTCAGTACTTC.

The V call is TRBV20-1, the J call TRBJ1-4; D may be TRBD1 (5 bases). CDR1 DFQATT and CDR2 SNEGSKA come from the germline V gene (reference sequence). With 6 bases removed from V and 10 bases from J, the gap between germline ends came to 12 bases. This CDR3 has 11 amino acids. CDR3 in amino acids: CSARVSGKLFF. The CDR3 region has the DNA TGCAGTGCCAGGGTATCGGGAAAACTGTTTTTT.

The chain links TRBV5-6 to TRBJ1-6, with a possible D match to TRBD1 (6 bases). Per the germline V gene, CDR1 is SGHDT and CDR2 is YYEEEE. V was trimmed by 1 base and J by 10 bases, leaving 12 bases between them. The CDR3 is 14 residues long. CDR3 protein: CASSLRGARSPLHF. CDR3 in DNA: TGTGCCAGCAGCTTGCGGGGGGCTAGGTCACCCCTCCACTTT.

In this sample, this clone turned up once. The V gene is TRBV2, the J gene TRBJ2-4; D is unresolved. Germline V lookup: CDR1 SNHLY, CDR2 FYNNEI. The CDR3 totals 15 residues. V was cut by 4 bases and J by 0 bases, with 10 bases left in between. CDR3 nucleotide sequence: TGTGCCAGCAGTGCCTGGGCCCTAGCCAAAAACATTCAGTACTTC. It yields the protein CASSAWALAKNIQYF.

J is TRBJ2-3 and V is TRBV9; 9 nucleotides agree with TRBD2. Germline assignment: CDR1 SGDLS and CDR2 YYNGEE. Trimming at V came to 4 bases and at J to 2 bases, leaving 11 bases not matched to a gene. This CDR3 is 17 amino acids long. This chain's CDR3 is CASSSRGRGTPTDTQYF. DNA for the CDR3: TGTGCCAGCAGCTCCCGCGGGAGGGGTACCCCCACAGATACGCAGTATTTT.

The chain links TRBV10-3 to TRBJ2-6; D ambiguous. The CDR3 spans 16 residues. V lost 0 bases and J lost 1, with 7 bases in between. Germline CDR1 reads ENHRY; CDR2 reads SYGVKD. DNA of the CDR3: TGTGCCATCAGTGAGTCTGCGGAGTCTGGGGCCAACGTCCTGACTTTC. Protein product: CAISESAESGANVLTF.

The rearrangement links TRBV19 to TRBJ2-6; a weak D match, TRBD1 (5 bases). CDR3 size: 15 residues. V shed 5 bases and J shed 2 bases, with 10 bases lying between them. Germline loops: CDR1 LNHDA, CDR2 SQIVND (reference sequence). CDR3 protein: CASSLPGTGANVLTF. The CDR3 DNA is TGTGCCAGTAGTCTCCCAGGGACTGGGGCCAACGTCCTGACTTTC.

With respect to this clone: Within the sample, other DNA sequences also encode this same CDR3. The rearrangement joins TRBV10-3 to TRBJ1-6; TRBD1 agrees at 10 bases. Germline V gene data show CDR1 as ENHRY and CDR2 as SYGVKD. This CDR3 has 14 residues. Trimming at V came to 9 bases and at J to 9 bases, leaving 8 bases not matched to a gene. CDR3 residues: CAISWDRGSSPLHF. The DNA for the CDR3 is TGTGCCATTAGCTGGGACAGGGGAAGTTCACCCCTCCACTTT.

The gene calls are TRBV18 and TRBJ2-1; 7 bases align to TRBD1. Germline-derived CDR1 and CDR2 are KGHSH and LQKENI. There are 13 residues in the CDR3. Losses at the gene ends were 5 bases for V and 15 bases for J; bases not matched to a gene: 13. In DNA, the CDR3 is TGTGCCAGCTCATCCAATGACAGGGAAAGAACGTTCTTC. It yields the protein CASSSNDRERTFF.

The CDR3 nucleotides are TGTGCCAGCTCACCACTAGCTGCAGCCGGGACAGATACGCAGTATTTT. Protein product: CASSPLAAAGTDTQYF. The V gene is TRBV18, the J gene TRBJ2-3, with D unclear. CDR3 length: 16 amino acids. The germline V gene encodes CDR1 KGHSH and CDR2 LQKENI. Trimming took 1 base from V and 3 from J, leaving 14 bases between them.

This sequence joins TRBV19 and TRBJ2-1; weak D call: TRBD2 (5 bases). The germline V and J ends were trimmed by 2 bases and 3 bases, with 14 bases remaining between them. The V gene's germline CDR1 is LNHDA and CDR2 SQIVND (reference sequence). This CDR3 has 16 residues. The chain's CDR3 is CASSILGLRDYNEQFF. CDR3 sequence (DNA): TGTGCCAGTAGTATACTCGGGTTACGGGACTACAATGAGCAGTTCTTC. Looking up the rest from reference TRBV19 and TRBJ2-1 gives the full variable domain: DGGITQSPKYLFRKEGQNVTLSCEQNLNHDAMYWYRQDPGQGLRLIYYSQIVNDFQKGDIAEGYSVSREKKESFPLTVTSAQKNPTAFYLCASSILGLRDYNEQFFGPGTRLTVL.

The chain employs TRBV23-1 and TRBJ1-2; weak D call: TRBD1 (6 bases). TRBV23-1 is an ORF, and what it does is uncertain. The length of the CDR3 is 17 residues. Trimming cost V 8 bases and J 11 bases, with 33 bases left between them. CDR3 protein: CASGSLFHRGATPGYTF. CDR3 coding DNA: TGCGCCAGCGGCAGCCTTTTTCATCGGGGGGCTACCCCTGGGTACACCTTC.

The gene calls are TRBV27 and TRBJ1-5; tentative D call: TRBD1 (5 bases). This CDR3 spans 13 amino acids. The V end lost 6 bases, the J end lost 6 bases, and 12 bases lay between the germline ends. Germline V gene sequence: CDR1 MNHEY, CDR2 SMNVEV (reference sequence). CDR3 region: CASRRWGGQPQHF. The CDR3 coding sequence is TGTGCCAGCAGGAGGTGGGGCGGTCAGCCCCAGCATTTT.

CDR3 DNA: TGTGCCAGCAGTTTATGGGGGAACACTGAAGCTTTCTTT. Amino acids: CASSLWGNTEAFF. The rearrangement uses TRBV27 and TRBJ1-1; D ambiguous. Trimming cost V 1 base and J 1 base, with 4 bases left between them. This CDR3 is built from 13 residues. Germline CDR1 is MNHEY and CDR2 is SMNVEV (reference sequence).

This chain links TRBV6-1 with TRBJ2-7, with TRBD1 as a possible D gene (6 bases). Germline loops: CDR1 MNHNS, CDR2 SASEGT. The germline V and J ends were trimmed by 7 bases and 1 base, with 17 bases remaining between them. The length of the CDR3 is 15 residues. CDR3 region: CASKTGIATSYEQYF. In nucleotides, the CDR3 is TGTGCCAGCAAGACAGGCATTGCCACTTCCTACGAGCAGTACTTC.

CDR3 protein: CASSGGPSRTYGYTF. CDR3 sequence (DNA): TGTGCCAGCAGCGGCGGGCCTTCCCGGACCTATGGCTACACCTTC. This chain links TRBV5-5 with TRBJ1-2, with unresolved D. V was shortened by 4 bases and J by 4 bases, with 17 bases between the two germline ends. CDR3 length equals 15 residues. Germline V gene data show CDR1 as SGHKS and CDR2 as YYEKEE (reference sequence).

V and J are TRBV10-3 and TRBJ2-5, with D possibly being TRBD1 or TRBD2 (5 bases each). Germline V gene data show CDR1 as ENHRY and CDR2 as SYGVKD. V was trimmed by 4 bases and J by 0 bases, leaving 9 bases between them. The CDR3 extends over 14 amino acids. The CDR3 loop is CAISGGRDQETQYF. The CDR3 nucleotides are TGTGCCATCAGTGGGGGACGAGACCAAGAGACCCAGTACTTC.

The chain employs TRBV7-9 and TRBJ2-4, with D possibly being TRBD1 or TRBD2 (5 bases each). Trimming left V 3 bases short and J 9 bases short, with 18 bases between. This CDR3 is built from 15 residues. Germline V gives CDR1 SEHNR, CDR2 FQNEAQ (reference sequence). The CDR3: CASSFTNSPGTIQYF. As DNA, the CDR3 is TGTGCCAGCAGCTTTACGAACAGTCCTGGGACCATTCAGTACTTC.

The chain uses TRBV18 and TRBJ2-5; TRBD2 might be the D (6 bases). The ends were cut back, 2 bases at V and 5 bases at J, with 9 bases in the middle. Germline V gene sequence: CDR1 KGHSH, CDR2 LQKENI. The CDR3 consists of 13 residues. The CDR3 is CASSPLRGETQYF. CDR3 nucleotides: TGTGCCAGCTCACCATTGCGGGGCGAGACCCAGTACTTC.

This clone was observed a single time. The chain carries TRBV10-3 and TRBJ2-7; a possible D gene is TRBD2 (5 bases). Between the trimmed V and J ends, which lost 1 base and 7 bases, there was a span of 14 bases. This CDR3 contains 14 residues. Germline loops: CDR1 ENHRY, CDR2 SYGVKD. CDR3 DNA sequence: TGTGCCATCAGTGAGTATCCGCCTCCGGGGGAGCAGTACTTC. Amino acid sequence: CAISEYPPPGEQYF.

The chain couples TRBV7-2 to TRBJ2-7; D is unclear. V lost 1 base and J 2 bases, leaving 6 bases between the germline ends. Germline V CDR1 and CDR2: SGHTA, FQGNSA. The CDR3 contains 13 residues. CDR3: CASSLVNTYEQYF. In DNA form, the CDR3 reads TGTGCCAGCAGCTTAGTTAACACCTACGAGCAGTACTTC.

V and J are TRBV7-6 and TRBJ2-2, with D perhaps TRBD1 (5 bases). The CDR3 has 16 amino acids. Germline CDR1 SGHVS, CDR2 FNYEAQ. V dropped 2 bases and J dropped 5 bases, with 15 bases sitting between them. The DNA of the CDR3 is TGTGCCAGCAGCTTACGAAATTCAGACAGAACCGGGGAGCTGTTTTTT. It yields the protein CASSLRNSDRTGELFF.

The chain links TRBV9 to TRBJ1-5, with D maybe TRBD1 (6 bases). Germline CDR1 and CDR2: SGDLS and YYNGEE. Trimming removed 1 base from V and 3 bases from J, with 8 bases in between. This CDR3 is built from 14 residues. The DNA of the CDR3 is TGTGCCAGCAGCGTATCAGGGGCCAATCAGCCCCAGCATTTT. Translating it yields CASSVSGANQPQHF.